What follows describes a single TCR beta chain. Original processing notes: Reference gene primer amplification in the assay estimated nucleated cell counts. Assay: immunoSEQ multiplex PCR; the TCRdb copy retains only in-frame clones and omits some. That table furnishes V, J and clone size, whereas the DNA furnished D and trimming. The sample has a few hundred thousand clones, roughly 90% seen once. The data originate from a study of blood T cell repertoires in COVID-19. The wider study: Acute and convalescent COVID-19 specimens originated in the United States, Italy and Spain. T cells, B-cell-depleted T cells, or PBMCs provided the cDNA or gDNA that served as material.

In germline, CDR1 is DFQATT, CDR2 SNEGSKA (reference sequence). The CDR3 consists of 10 residues. V gave up 6 bases and J gave up 11 bases, with 13 bases separating them. The receptor was derived from a man younger than 45 with acute or convalescent COVID-19. The rearrangement uses TRBV20-1 and TRBJ1-1; D is ambiguous. Source material: peripheral blood. CDR3 sequence (DNA): TGCAGTGCGGAGGACCAGGCCGCTTTCTTT. This translates into CSAEDQAAFF.